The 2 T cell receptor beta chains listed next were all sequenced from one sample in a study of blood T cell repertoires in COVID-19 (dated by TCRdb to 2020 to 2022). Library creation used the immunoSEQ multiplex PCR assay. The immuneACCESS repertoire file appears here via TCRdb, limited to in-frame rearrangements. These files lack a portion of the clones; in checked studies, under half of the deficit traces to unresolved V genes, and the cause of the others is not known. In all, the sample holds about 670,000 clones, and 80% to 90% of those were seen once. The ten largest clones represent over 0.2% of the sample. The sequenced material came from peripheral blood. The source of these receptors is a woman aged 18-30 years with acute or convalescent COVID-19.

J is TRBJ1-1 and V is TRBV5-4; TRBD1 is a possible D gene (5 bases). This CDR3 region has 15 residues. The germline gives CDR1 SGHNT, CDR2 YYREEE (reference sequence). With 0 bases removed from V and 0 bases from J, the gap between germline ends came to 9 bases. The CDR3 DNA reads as TGTGCCAGCAGCTTGGCCGGGGGTATGAACACTGAAGCTTTCTTT. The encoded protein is CASSLAGGMNTEAFF.

The CDR3 loop is CASRSQGSTGELFF. The DNA for the CDR3 is TGTGCCAGCAGGTCACAGGGGAGTACCGGGGAGCTGTTTTTT. The rearrangement uses TRBV7-8 and TRBJ2-2; 7 bases map to TRBD1. The CDR3 covers 14 residues. V was clipped by 6 bases and J by 5 bases; unmatched bases: 6. Per germline, CDR1 SGHVS and CDR2 FQNEAQ.